The source of this T cell receptor beta chain is a study of cytomegalovirus exposure and HLA in healthy donors. This PCR relied on a set of 60 Vbeta primers and 13 Jbeta primers. Sequencing was performed with immunoSEQ multiplex PCR; in TCRdb, only in-frame clones are kept and a portion is missing. Of around 100,000 clones in the sample, approximately 58% were seen once. Overall study results and limits: Later genetic work tied a missense DCLRE1C variant to beta-chain V and J trimming. Despite most TCR sequences being rare, some public TCRs occurred in many donors. In vitro assays verified that three CMV-associated chains recognized CMV antigens specifically.

Germline V lookup: CDR1 PRHDT, CDR2 FYEKMQ (reference sequence). V lost 6 bases to trimming and J lost 0 bases; unmatched junction nucleotides: 8. CDR3 length equals 15 residues. Regarding this clone: Antigen unknown.

This receptor was identified in a woman in her twenties or thirties in good health and CMV-seronegative. Sample: PBMCs. The gene calls are TRBV13 and TRBJ2-7; 7 nucleotides align to TRBD1. CDR3 sequence reads: CASRLGQRLSYEQYF. The CDR3, as DNA: TGTGCCAGCAGGTTGGGACAGCGACTCTCCTACGAGCAGTACTTC.